A single sample is the source of the 15 T cell receptor beta chains below, sequenced in a study of T cell responses to AZD1222 COVID-19 vaccine. Method: immunoSEQ multiplex PCR; TCRdb's copy keeps in-frame clones and lacks some. The sample consists of about 92,000 clones, around 90% of them appearing once. Specimen: peripheral blood, collected on day 0 of AZD1222 vaccination. The receptor set was obtained from an adult in good health.

CDR3 bases: TGTGCCAGCAGCAAAGTGAGGGGACAGAAGATCTACGAGCAGTACTTC. Translation gives CASSKVRGQKIYEQYF. V gene TRBV21-1 combines with J gene TRBJ2-7; the table's D call TRBD1 went unverified against the DNA. TRBV21-1 is listed as a pseudogene. The CDR3 has 16 residues.

The rearrangement joins TRBV28 to TRBJ1-5; TRBD1 matches 10 bases. J lost 7 bases, V lost 3 bases, and 6 bases had no gene match. This CDR3 contains 15 residues. Germline loops: CDR1 MDHEN, CDR2 SYDVKM. The CDR3 bases are TGTGCCAGCAGTTTTGATGGGACAGGGGAACAGCCCCAGCATTTT. This gives the protein CASSFDGTGEQPQHF.

The chain carries TRBV5-4 and TRBJ2-1; the D is unclear. Germline V lookup: CDR1 SGHNT, CDR2 YYREEE (reference sequence). The ends were cut back, 0 bases at V and 5 bases at J, with 12 bases in the middle. This CDR3 spans 15 amino acids. In nucleotides, the CDR3 is TGTGCCAGCAGCTTGGGCCTAGTTAGAGACAATGAGCAGTTCTTC. Translation gives CASSLGLVRDNEQFF.

The CDR3 DNA reads as TGTGCCAGCAGCTTAGGCCCAGCGGGAGAGCAGTTCTTC. Translated, it gives CASSLGPAGEQFF. The V call is TRBV7-2, the J call TRBJ2-1; 7 positions agree with TRBD2. Per germline, CDR1 SGHTA and CDR2 FQGNSA. Losses at the gene ends were 1 base for V and 10 bases for J; bases not matched to a gene: 4. This CDR3 comprises 13 residues.

The chain couples TRBV6-5 to TRBJ1-6; possible D gene TRBD1, 6 bases. The CDR3 is 16 residues long. The germline V and J ends were trimmed by 0 bases and 3 bases, with 9 bases remaining between them. CDR1 and CDR2 from the germline V gene are MNHEY and SVGAGI. The CDR3 sequence: CASSYSDRFYNSPLHF. CDR3 bases: TGTGCCAGCAGTTACTCAGACAGGTTCTATAATTCACCCCTCCACTTT.

DNA of the CDR3: TGTGCCAGCAGTGCCGGGACCCAACCATACTACGAGCAGTACTTC. Translating gives CASSAGTQPYYEQYF. The J gene is TRBJ2-7, the V gene TRBV27; the D call may be TRBD1 or TRBD2 (5 bases each). The germline V gene has CDR1 MNHEY and CDR2 SMNVEV (reference sequence). V shed 5 bases and J shed 3 bases, with 17 bases lying between them. CDR3 length: 15 amino acids.

The chain combines TRBV18 with TRBJ2-1; 15 nucleotides line up with TRBD2. The CDR3 covers 19 residues. The V segment lost 5 bases and the J segment 0 bases; nucleotides outside the gene matches: 8. Germline V CDR1 and CDR2: KGHSH, LQKENI. The CDR3 loop reads CASSGRTSGRASSYNEQFF. The CDR3 bases are TGTGCCAGCTCAGGACGGACTAGCGGGAGGGCGAGCTCCTACAATGAGCAGTTCTTC.

V usage is TRBV10-3 and J usage is TRBJ1-3; TRBD1 agrees at 8 bases. Germline V gene sequence: CDR1 ENHRY, CDR2 SYGVKD. J was trimmed by 4 bases and V by 7 bases; bases with no gene match: 6. CDR3 length: 14 residues. CDR3 sequence: CAITDRVIGNTIYF. The CDR3 DNA sequence: TGTGCCATCACGGACAGGGTGATCGGAAACACCATATATTTT.

This clone occurred once. This chain links TRBV6-6 with TRBJ2-7; 14 bases map to TRBD2. This CDR3 comprises 15 residues. CDR1 is MNHNY, CDR2 SVGAGI, per germline (reference sequence). J was trimmed by 6 bases and V by 7 bases; bases with no gene match: 8. The CDR3 reads CASTGTSGSYGEQYF. The CDR3 bases are TGTGCCAGCACTGGGACTAGCGGGAGTTACGGCGAGCAGTACTTC.

The chain recombines TRBV6-2 or TRBV6-3 with TRBJ2-7, with D perhaps matching TRBD1 (6 bases). Germline CDR1 and CDR2: MNHEY and SVGEGT. The CDR3 is made up of 13 amino acids. Trimming cost V 4 bases and J 5 bases, with 12 bases left between them. CDR3 protein: CASSSQGTDEQYF. CDR3 nucleotides: TGTGCCAGCAGTTCACAGGGCACGGACGAGCAGTACTTC.

The chain joins TRBV30 to TRBJ1-5, with TRBD1 matching 7 bases. This CDR3 comprises 14 residues. Unmatched junction bases numbered 13, after V lost 3 bases and J lost 11 bases. CDR1 GTSNPN and CDR2 SVGIG come from the germline V gene (reference sequence). CDR3 protein: CAWSLRDSERAQHF. In DNA, the CDR3 is TGTGCCTGGAGCCTCCGGGACAGTGAGAGAGCCCAGCATTTT.

The chain has TRBV28 and TRBJ2-7; D is undetermined. The V end was cut by 3 bases, the J end by 5 bases, with 14 bases between. Germline CDR1 is MDHEN and CDR2 is SYDVKM. CDR3 size: 14 residues. CDR3 DNA: TGTGCCAGCAGTTTTCCGGGCTTAGTAAACGAGCAGTACTTC. Protein product: CASSFPGLVNEQYF.

The genes are TRBV4-3 and TRBJ1-2; a possible D gene is TRBD1 (5 bases). Germline CDR1 and CDR2: LGHNA and YSLEER. This CDR3 is built from 14 residues. V gave up 4 bases and J gave up 7 bases, with 16 bases separating them. The CDR3 DNA reads TGCGCCAGCAGCCCCACAAGCAGGGAGTTTGGCTACACCTTC. It is translated as CASSPTSREFGYTF.

The chain carries TRBV11-2 and TRBJ1-5; D is undetermined. V lost 5 bases and J lost 3, with 11 bases in between. The CDR3 contains 14 residues. CDR1 SGHAT and CDR2 FQNNGV come from the germline V gene. Here the CDR3 DNA reads TGTGCCAGCAGCCGGACCGGGAACAATCAGCCCCAGCATTTT. Its translation is CASSRTGNNQPQHF.

V gene TRBV19 combines with J gene TRBJ1-6, with unresolved D. CDR3 size: 15 residues. With 2 bases removed from V and 0 bases from J, the gap between germline ends came to 5 bases. Per germline, CDR1 LNHDA and CDR2 SQIVND (reference sequence). CDR3 protein: CASSIWSSYNSPLHF. In nucleotides, the CDR3 is TGTGCCAGTAGTATATGGAGCTCCTATAATTCACCCCTCCACTTT.